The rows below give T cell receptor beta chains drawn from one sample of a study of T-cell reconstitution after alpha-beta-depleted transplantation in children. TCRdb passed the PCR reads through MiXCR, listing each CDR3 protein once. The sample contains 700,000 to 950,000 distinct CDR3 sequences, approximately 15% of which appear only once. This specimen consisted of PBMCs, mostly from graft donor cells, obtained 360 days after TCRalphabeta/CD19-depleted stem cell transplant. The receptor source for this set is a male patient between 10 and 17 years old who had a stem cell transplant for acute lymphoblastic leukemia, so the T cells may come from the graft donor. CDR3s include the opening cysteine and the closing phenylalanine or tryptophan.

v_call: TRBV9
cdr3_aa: CASSVQGGGYTF

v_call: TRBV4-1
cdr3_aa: CASRSTVVGQGPFHYNEQFF

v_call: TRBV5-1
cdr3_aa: CASSLGHRYEQYF

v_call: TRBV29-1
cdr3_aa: CSVRPRGVFYNEQFF

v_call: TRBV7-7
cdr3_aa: CASSLYTGSGLDTEAFF

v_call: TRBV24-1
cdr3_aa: CATSDLAGAYNEQFF

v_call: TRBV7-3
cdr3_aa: CACSLLAEWNTDTQYF

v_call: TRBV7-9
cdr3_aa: CASSGESSYNEQFF

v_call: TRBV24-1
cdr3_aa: CATSDPTTQGSADTQYF

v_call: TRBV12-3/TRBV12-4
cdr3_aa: CASSPGRPAEPQHF

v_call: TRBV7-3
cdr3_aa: CASSLTGPLITDTQYF

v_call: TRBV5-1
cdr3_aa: CASTDGAGTEAFF

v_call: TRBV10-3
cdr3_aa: CAISESGAGGPQVEQFF

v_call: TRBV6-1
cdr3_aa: CASTRRSDSNQPQHF

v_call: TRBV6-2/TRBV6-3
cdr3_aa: CASSSGRFSYEQYF

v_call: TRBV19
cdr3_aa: CASSRFWRAGGMADTQYF

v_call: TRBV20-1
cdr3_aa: CSASLRVPLF

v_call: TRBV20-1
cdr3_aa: CSATRATSYNEQFF

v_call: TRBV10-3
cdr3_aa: CASSGGREETQYF

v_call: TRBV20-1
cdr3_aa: CSARNTGTSGAHNEQFF

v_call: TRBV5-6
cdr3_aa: CASSLAGISRGEFF

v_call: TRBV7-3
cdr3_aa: CASSLSGQYNEQFF

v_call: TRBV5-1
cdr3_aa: CASSSQGARSPLHF

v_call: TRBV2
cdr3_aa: CASSGSDRVDEYF

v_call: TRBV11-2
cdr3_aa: CASRELAGGPTGELFF

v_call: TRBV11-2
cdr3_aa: CASSLQASGGRSYNEQFF

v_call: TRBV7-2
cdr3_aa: CASSSHSAYQPQHF

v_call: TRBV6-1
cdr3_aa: CASSRTGTGGMGYGYTF

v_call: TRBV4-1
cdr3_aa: CASSFRQGAGSEAFF

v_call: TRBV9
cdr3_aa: CASTRGGGTTDTQYF

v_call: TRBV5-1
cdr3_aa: CASSTGQLDGYTF